The clone carrying this T cell receptor beta chain was seen just once. Its antigen is currently unknown. The data stem from a study of OX40 agonist ivuxolimab in advanced cancers. Overall study context: Under the entry rules, prior anti-PD-1, anti-PD-L1 or anti-CTLA-4 therapy was allowed, and about 38% had some.

Germline V gene data show CDR1 as MNHEY and CDR2 as SVGAGI. J lost 1 base, V lost 4 bases, and 2 bases had no gene match. This CDR3 is 15 amino acids long. TCRdb keeps only in-frame clones here, not all; method: immunoSEQ multiplex PCR. This table has more than 50,000 clones, around 87% appearing once. Study-wide results and limits: Partial responders treated at 0.1-3.0 mg/kg exhibited clonal expansion among the lowest measured. The CD4+ and CD8+ T cells in the blood had expanded clonally by week 6 at 0.1 to 3.0 mg/kg.

This receptor was obtained from an adult with an advanced solid tumor such as melanoma, head and neck, liver or kidney cancer. The starting material was CD4+ or CD8+ T cells sorted from blood, obtained in a trial of the OX40 agonist ivuxolimab. This chain joins TRBV6-5 and TRBJ2-1; TRBD2 aligns across 9 bases. The CDR3 DNA follows: TGTGCCAGCAGTTTTAGCGGGGGTTCCTACAATGAGCAGTTCTTC. This codes for CASSFSGGSYNEQFF.